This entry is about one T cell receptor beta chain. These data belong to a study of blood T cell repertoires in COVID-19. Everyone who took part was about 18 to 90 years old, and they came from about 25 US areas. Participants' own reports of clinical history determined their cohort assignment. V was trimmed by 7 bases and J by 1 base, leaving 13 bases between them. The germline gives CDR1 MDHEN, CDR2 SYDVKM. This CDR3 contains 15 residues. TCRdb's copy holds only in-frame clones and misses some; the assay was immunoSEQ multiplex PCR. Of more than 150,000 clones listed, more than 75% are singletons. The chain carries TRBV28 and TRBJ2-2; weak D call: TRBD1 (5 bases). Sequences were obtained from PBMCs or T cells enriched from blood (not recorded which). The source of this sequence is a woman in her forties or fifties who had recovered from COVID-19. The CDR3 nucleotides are TGTGCCAGCACGGATTCTAGGGGGAACACCGGGGAGCTGTTTTTT. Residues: CASTDSRGNTGELFF. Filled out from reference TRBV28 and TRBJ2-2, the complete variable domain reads DVKVTQSSRYLVKRTGEKVFLECVQDMDHENMFWYRQDPGLGLRLIYFSYDVKMKEKGDIPEGYSVSREKKERFSLILESASTNQTSMYLCASTDSRGNTGELFFGEGSRLTVL.